This T cell receptor beta chain is drawn from a study of naive and memory T cell subsets. The CDR3 spans 15 residues. V lost 4 bases, J lost 4 bases, and 9 bases stayed unmatched. Germline assignment: CDR1 MGHDK and CDR2 SYGVNS. Study results and limitations: A few larger clonotypes appeared in naive repertoires, especially CD8, possibly memory cells re-expressing CD45RA.

This clonotype has just a few counts. Its antigen is undetermined. Both TRBC1 and TRBC2 were covered by a beta constant-region primer of two equimolar oligonucleotides. TCRdb called the UMI-ligation and nested PCR reads again in MiXCR, with one record for every CDR3 protein. The data show around 160,000 distinct CDR3 sequences, approximately 17% seen once. The receptor was isolated from a human donor in good health. The rearrangement joins TRBV25-1 to TRBJ1-1, with TRBD1 matching 7 bases. Sequencing was carried out using naive CD4+ T cells from blood. The CDR3 reads CASSGPLDRLTEAFF. DNA for the CDR3: TGTGCCAGCAGTGGTCCCCTGGACAGGCTCACTGAAGCTTTCTTT.